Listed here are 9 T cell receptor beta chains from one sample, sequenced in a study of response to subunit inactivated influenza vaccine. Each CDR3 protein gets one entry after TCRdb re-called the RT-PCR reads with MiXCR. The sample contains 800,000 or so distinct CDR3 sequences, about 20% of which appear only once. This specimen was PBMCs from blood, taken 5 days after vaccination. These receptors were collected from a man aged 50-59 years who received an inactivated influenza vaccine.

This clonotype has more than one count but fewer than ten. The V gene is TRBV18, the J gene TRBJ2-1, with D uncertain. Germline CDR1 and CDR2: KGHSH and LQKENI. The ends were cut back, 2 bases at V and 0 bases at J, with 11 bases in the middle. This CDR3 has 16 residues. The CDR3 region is CASSPSEKSSYNEQFF. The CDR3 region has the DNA TGTGCCAGCTCACCATCGGAAAAAAGCTCCTACAATGAGCAGTTCTTC.

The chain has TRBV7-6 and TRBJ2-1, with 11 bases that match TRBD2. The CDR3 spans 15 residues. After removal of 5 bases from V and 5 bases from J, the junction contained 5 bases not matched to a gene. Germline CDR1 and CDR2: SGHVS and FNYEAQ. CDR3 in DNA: TGTGCCAGCAGCATTAGCGGGGGGGGCCACAATGAGCAGTTCTTC. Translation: CASSISGGGHNEQFF.

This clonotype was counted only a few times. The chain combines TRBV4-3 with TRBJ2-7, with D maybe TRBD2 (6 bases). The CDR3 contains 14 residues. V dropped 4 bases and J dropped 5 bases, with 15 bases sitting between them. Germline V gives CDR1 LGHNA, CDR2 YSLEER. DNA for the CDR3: TGCGCCAGCAGCCGCCTTCTGGGGGGTGACGAGCAGTACTTC. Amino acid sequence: CASSRLLGGDEQYF.

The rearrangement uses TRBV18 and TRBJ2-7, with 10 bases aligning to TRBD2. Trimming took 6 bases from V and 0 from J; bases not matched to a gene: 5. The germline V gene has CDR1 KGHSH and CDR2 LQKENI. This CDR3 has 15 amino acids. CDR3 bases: TGTGCCAGCTCGTCTAGCGGGAGAGCCTCCTACGAGCAGTACTTC. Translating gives CASSSSGRASYEQYF. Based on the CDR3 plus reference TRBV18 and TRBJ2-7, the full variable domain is NAGVMQNPRHLVRRRGQEARLRCSPMKGHSHVYWYRQLPEEGLKFMVYLQKENIIDESGMPKERFSAEFPKEGPSILRIQQVVRGDSAAYFCASSSSGRASYEQYFGPGTRLTVT.

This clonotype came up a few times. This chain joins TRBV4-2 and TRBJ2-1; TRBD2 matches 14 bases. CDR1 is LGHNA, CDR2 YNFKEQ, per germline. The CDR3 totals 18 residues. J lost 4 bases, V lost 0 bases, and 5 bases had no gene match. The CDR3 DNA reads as TGTGCCAGCAGCCAAGAGACTAGCGGGGGGGCTGTTTACAATGAGCAGTTCTTC. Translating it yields CASSQETSGGAVYNEQFF.

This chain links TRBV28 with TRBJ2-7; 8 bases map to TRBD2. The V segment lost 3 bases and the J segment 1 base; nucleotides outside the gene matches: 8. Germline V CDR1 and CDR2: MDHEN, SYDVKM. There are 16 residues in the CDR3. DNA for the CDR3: TGTGCCAGCAGTTTCATCGGACTAGCCGCTTCCTACGAGCAGTACTTC. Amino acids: CASSFIGLAASYEQYF.

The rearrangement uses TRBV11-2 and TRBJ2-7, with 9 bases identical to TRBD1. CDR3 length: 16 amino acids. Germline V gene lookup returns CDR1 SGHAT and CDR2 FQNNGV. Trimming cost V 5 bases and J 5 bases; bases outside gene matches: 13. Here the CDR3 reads CASSHIPGQGFHEQYF. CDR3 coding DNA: TGTGCCAGCAGCCACATCCCGGGACAGGGCTTCCACGAGCAGTACTTC.

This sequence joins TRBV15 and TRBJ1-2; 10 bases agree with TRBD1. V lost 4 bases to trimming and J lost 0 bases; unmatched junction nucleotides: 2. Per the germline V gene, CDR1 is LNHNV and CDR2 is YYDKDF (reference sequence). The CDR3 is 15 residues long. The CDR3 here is CATSTGTGANYGYTF. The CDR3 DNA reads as TGTGCCACCAGCACCGGGACAGGGGCTAACTATGGCTACACCTTC.

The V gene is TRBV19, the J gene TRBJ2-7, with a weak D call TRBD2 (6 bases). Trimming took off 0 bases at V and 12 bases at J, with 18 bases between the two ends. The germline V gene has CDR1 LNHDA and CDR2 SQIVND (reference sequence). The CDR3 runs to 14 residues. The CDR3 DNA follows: TGTGCCAGTAGTATAGATGGGGGACTTCGCCGGCTGTACTTC. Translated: CASSIDGGLRRLYF.